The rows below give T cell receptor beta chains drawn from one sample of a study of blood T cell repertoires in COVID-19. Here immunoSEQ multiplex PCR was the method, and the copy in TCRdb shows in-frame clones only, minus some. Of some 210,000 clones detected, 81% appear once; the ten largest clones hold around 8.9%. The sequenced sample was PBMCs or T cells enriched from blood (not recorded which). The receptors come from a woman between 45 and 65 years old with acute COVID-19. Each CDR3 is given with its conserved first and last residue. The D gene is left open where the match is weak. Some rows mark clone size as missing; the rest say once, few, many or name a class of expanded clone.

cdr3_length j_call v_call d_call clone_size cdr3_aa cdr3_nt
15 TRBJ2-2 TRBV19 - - CASSIIGAGTGELFF TGTGCCAGTAGTATAATAGGGGCTGGCACCGGGGAGCTGTTTTTT
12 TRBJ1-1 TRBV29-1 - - CSAGRGETEAFF TGCAGCGCCGGGAGGGGGGAAACTGAAGCTTTCTTT
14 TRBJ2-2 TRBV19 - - CAGRENSPTGELFF TGTGCCGGCCGGGAAAACTCCCCCACCGGGGAGCTGTTTTTT
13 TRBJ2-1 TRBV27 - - CASGTPPNNEQFF TGTGCCAGCGGGACTCCGCCGAACAATGAGCAGTTCTTC
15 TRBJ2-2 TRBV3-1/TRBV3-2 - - CASSQRGPEGGELFF TGTGCCAGCAGCCAAAGAGGGCCGGAAGGCGGGGAGCTGTTTTTT
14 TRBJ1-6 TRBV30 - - CAWSVGPTDSPLHF TGTGCCTGGAGTGTGGGGCCCACCGATTCACCCCTCCACTTT
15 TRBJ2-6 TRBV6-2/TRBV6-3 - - CASSSSGSGANVLTF TGTGCCAGCAGCTCCAGCGGGTCTGGGGCCAACGTCCTGACTTTC
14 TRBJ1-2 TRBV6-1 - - CASSENPANYGYTF TGTGCCAGCAGTGAAAACCCAGCTAACTATGGCTACACCTTC
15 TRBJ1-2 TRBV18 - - CASSPLRETNYGYTF TGTGCCAGCTCACCATTACGAGAGACTAACTATGGCTACACCTTC
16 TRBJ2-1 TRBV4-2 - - CASSQDLPVLYNEQFF TGTGCCAGCAGCCAAGATCTACCCGTCCTCTACAATGAGCAGTTCTTC
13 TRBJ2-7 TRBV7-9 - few CASSQGGRYEQYF TGTGCCAGCAGTCAAGGGGGTCGCTACGAGCAGTACTTC
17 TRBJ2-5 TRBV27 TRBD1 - CASSLNRDRGPQETQYF TGTGCCAGCAGTTTAAACCGGGACAGGGGACCACAAGAGACCCAGTACTTC
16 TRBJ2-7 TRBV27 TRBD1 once CASSITGTGRPYEQYF TGTGCCAGCAGTATCACCGGGACAGGGCGGCCCTACGAGCAGTACTTC
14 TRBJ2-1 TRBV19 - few CASSIRRVGGEQFF TGTGCCAGTAGTATTCGCCGGGTCGGCGGTGAGCAGTTCTTC
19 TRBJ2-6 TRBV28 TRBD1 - CASSPPPGQANSGANVLTF TGTGCCAGCAGTCCCCCACCGGGACAGGCAAACTCTGGGGCCAACGTCCTGACTTTC
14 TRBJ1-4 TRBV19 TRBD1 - CASSRDRGAEKLFF TGTGCCAGTAGTAGGGACAGGGGGGCTGAAAAACTGTTTTTT
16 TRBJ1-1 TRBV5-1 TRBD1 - CASSLGTGQMNTEAFF TGCGCCAGCAGCTTGGGAACGGGACAGATGAACACTGAAGCTTTCTTT
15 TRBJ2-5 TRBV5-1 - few CASRLHGQTQETQYF TGCGCCAGCAGACTCCACGGACAGACCCAAGAGACCCAGTACTTC
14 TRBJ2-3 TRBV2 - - CASRWGHLTDTQYF TGTGCCAGCAGGTGGGGACACCTCACAGATACGCAGTATTTT
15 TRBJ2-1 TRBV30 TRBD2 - CAWNPLAGGKGEQFF TGTGCCTGGAATCCCCTAGCGGGAGGGAAGGGTGAGCAGTTCTTC
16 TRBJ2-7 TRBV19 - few CASSIELGGRIDEQYF TGTGCCAGTAGTATAGAGTTGGGGGGGCGCATCGACGAGCAGTACTTC
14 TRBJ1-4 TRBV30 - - CAWSATATNEKLFF TGTGCCTGGAGTGCCACAGCAACTAATGAAAAACTGTTTTTT
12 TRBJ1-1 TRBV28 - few CASSIRRGEAFF TGTGCCAGCAGTATACGCCGGGGAGAAGCTTTCTTT
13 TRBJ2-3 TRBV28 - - CASSFHERVTQYF TGTGCCAGCAGTTTCCACGAGCGGGTCACGCAGTATTTT
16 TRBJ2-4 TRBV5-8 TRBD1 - CASSLEGTGGLNIQYF TGTGCCAGCAGCTTGGAAGGGACAGGGGGTTTGAACATTCAGTACTTC
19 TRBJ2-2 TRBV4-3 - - CASSQKAPGWGRYTGELFF TGCGCCAGCAGCCAAAAAGCACCAGGCTGGGGCCGTTACACCGGGGAGCTGTTTTTT
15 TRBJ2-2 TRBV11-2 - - CASSFRSDYTGELFF TGTGCCAGCAGCTTTCGAAGTGACTACACCGGGGAGCTGTTTTTT
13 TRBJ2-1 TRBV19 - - CASRHGVYNEQFF TGTGCCAGTAGACACGGGGTCTACAATGAGCAGTTCTTC
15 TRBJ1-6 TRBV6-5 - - CASSVSPRSDSPLHF TGTGCCAGCAGCGTCTCACCGAGATCCGATTCACCCCTCCACTTT
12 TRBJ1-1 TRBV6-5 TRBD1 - CASSTGGPEAFF TGTGCCAGCAGTACAGGGGGTCCTGAAGCTTTCTTT
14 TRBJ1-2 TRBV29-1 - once CSVSRTGLSGGYTF TGCAGCGTTAGTCGGACCGGACTCTCCGGGGGCTACACCTTC
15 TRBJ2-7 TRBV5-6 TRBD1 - CASSYGTVFSYEQYF TGTGCCAGCAGCTACGGGACAGTATTCTCCTACGAGCAGTACTTC
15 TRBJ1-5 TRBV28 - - CASSPRDGGYQPQHF TGTGCCAGCAGCCCTAGGGATGGAGGATATCAGCCCCAGCATTTT
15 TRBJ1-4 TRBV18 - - CASSVLPVVVEKLFF TGTGCCAGCTCCGTCCTCCCGGTTGTGGTTGAAAAACTGTTTTTT
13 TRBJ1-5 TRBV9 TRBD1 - CASGDRGGQPQHF TGTGCCAGTGGGGACAGGGGAGGTCAGCCCCAGCATTTT
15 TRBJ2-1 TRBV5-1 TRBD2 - CASSQSGGGGSEQFF TGCGCCAGCAGCCAAAGCGGGGGAGGAGGGAGTGAGCAGTTCTTC
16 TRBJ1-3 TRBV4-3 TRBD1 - CASSHTGGNSGNTIYF TGCGCCAGCAGCCATACAGGGGGAAACTCTGGAAACACCATATATTTT
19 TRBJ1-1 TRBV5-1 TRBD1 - CASSLAPTGSEGMNTEAFF TGCGCCAGCAGCTTGGCCCCGACAGGGTCAGAGGGCATGAACACTGAAGCTTTCTTT
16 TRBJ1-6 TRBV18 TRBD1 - CASSPRSPGGNSPLHF TGTGCCAGCTCTCCCCGCTCCCCAGGGGGGAATTCACCCCTCCACTTT
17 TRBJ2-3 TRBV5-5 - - CASSLVTSPTSTDTQYF TGTGCCAGCAGCTTGGTAACTAGCCCTACCAGCACAGATACGCAGTATTTT
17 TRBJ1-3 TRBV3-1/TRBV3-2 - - CASSQAFQAGSGNTIYF TGTGCCAGCAGCCAAGCTTTCCAGGCTGGCTCTGGAAACACCATATATTTT
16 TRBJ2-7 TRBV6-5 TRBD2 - CASSYSASGSSYEQYF TGTGCCAGCAGTTACTCTGCTAGCGGCAGCTCCTACGAGCAGTACTTC
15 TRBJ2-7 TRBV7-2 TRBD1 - CASSLAGTGSYEQYF TGTGCCAGCAGCTTAGCGGGGACAGGGTCCTACGAGCAGTACTTC
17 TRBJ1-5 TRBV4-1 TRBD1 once CASSQTSLGGGKQPQHF TGCGCCAGCAGCCAAACCTCCCTCGGAGGGGGCAAACAGCCCCAGCATTTT
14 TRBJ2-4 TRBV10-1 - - CASSGQLAKNIQYF TGCGCCAGCAGTGGACAGCTAGCCAAAAACATTCAGTACTTC
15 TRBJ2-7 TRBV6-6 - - CASSFQDRRSRVQYF TGTGCCAGCAGTTTCCAAGACAGGAGATCTAGGGTGCAGTACTTC
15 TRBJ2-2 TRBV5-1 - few CASSFTGQGTGELFF TGCGCCAGCAGCTTCACAGGGCAGGGAACCGGGGAGCTGTTTTTT
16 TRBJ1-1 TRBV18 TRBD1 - CASSPKRGTGYTEAFF TGTGCCAGCTCACCAAAAAGAGGGACAGGGTACACTGAAGCTTTCTTT
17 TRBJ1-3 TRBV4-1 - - CASSQGYYRFSGNTIYF TGCGCCAGCAGCCAAGGGTACTACAGGTTCTCTGGAAACACCATATATTTT
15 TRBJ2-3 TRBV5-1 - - CASSPSASSTDTQYF TGCGCCAGCAGCCCTAGCGCTTCTAGCACAGATACGCAGTATTTT
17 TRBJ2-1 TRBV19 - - CASSIVSRPGPYNEQFF TGTGCCAGTAGTATAGTGTCGCGGCCAGGGCCGTACAATGAGCAGTTCTTC
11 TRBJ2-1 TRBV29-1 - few CSALRNNEQFF TGCAGCGCACTAAGGAACAATGAGCAGTTCTTC